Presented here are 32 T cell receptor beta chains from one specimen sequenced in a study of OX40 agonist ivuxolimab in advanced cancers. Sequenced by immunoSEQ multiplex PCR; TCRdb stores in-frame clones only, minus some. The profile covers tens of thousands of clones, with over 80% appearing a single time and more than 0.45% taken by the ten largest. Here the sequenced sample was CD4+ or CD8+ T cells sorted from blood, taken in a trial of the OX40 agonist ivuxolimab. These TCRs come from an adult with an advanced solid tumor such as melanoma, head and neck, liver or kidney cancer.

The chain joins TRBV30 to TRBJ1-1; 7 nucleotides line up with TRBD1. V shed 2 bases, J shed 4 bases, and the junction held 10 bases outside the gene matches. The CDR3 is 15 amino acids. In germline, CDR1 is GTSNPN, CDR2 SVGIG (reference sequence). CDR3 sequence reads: CAWSPKRGLVTEAFF. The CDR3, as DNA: TGTGCCTGGAGTCCCAAGAGGGGGCTGGTCACTGAAGCTTTCTTT.

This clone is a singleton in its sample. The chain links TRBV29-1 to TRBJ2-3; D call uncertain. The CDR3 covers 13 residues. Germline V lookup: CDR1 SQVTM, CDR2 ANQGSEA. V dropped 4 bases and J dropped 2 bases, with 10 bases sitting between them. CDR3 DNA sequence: TGCAGCGTTGGGGCATTAATCACAGATACGCAGTATTTT. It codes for CSVGALITDTQYF.

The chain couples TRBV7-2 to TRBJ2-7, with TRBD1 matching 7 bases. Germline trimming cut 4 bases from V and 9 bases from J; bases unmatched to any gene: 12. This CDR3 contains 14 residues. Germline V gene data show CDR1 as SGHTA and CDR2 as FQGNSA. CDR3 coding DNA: TGTGCCAGCAGCTCCCCGACAGGGCTCAAGTGGCAGTACTTC. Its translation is CASSSPTGLKWQYF. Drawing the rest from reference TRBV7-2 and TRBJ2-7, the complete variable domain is GAGVSQSPSNKVTEKGKDVELRCDPISGHTALYWYRQSLGQGLEFLIYFQGNSAPDKSGLPSDRFSAERTGGSVSTLTIQRTQQEDSAVYLCASSSPTGLKWQYFGPGTRLTVT.

The CDR3 here is CASGGASTDTQYF. CDR3 sequence (DNA): TGCGCCAGCGGGGGGGCTAGCACAGATACGCAGTATTTT. The chain has TRBV10-2 and TRBJ2-3, with a tentative D call TRBD2 (7 bases). The ends were cut back, 8 bases at V and 0 bases at J, with 9 bases in the middle. The CDR3 totals 13 residues. CDR1 is WSHSY, CDR2 SAAADI, per germline.

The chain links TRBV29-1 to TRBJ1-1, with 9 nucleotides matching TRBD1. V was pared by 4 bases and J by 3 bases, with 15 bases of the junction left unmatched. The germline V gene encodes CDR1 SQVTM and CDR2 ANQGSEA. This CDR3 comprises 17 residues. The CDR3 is CSVGPGQGINGYTEAFF. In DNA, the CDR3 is TGCAGCGTTGGCCCGGGACAGGGTATCAACGGGTACACTGAAGCTTTCTTT.

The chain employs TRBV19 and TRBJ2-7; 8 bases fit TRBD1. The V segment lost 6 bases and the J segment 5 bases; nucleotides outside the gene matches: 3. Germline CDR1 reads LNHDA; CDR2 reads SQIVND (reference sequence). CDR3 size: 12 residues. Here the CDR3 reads CASRDRGNEQYF. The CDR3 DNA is TGTGCCAGTAGAGACAGGGGAAACGAGCAGTACTTC.

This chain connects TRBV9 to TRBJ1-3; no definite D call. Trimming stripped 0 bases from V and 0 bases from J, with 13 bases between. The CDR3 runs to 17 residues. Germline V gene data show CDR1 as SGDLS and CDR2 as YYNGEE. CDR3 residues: CASSVALGLRSGNTIYF. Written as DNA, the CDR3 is TGTGCCAGCAGCGTAGCTTTGGGGTTACGCTCTGGAAACACCATATATTTT.

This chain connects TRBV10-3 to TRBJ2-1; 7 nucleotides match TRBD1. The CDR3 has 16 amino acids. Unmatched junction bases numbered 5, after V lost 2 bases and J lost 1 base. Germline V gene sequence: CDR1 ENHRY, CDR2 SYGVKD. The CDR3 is CAISERQGSSYNEQFF. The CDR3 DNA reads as TGTGCCATCAGTGAGAGACAGGGCTCATCCTACAATGAGCAGTTCTTC.

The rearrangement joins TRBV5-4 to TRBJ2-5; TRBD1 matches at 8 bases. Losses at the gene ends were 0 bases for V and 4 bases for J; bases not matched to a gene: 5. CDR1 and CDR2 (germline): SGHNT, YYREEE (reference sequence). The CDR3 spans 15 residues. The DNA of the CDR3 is TGTGCCAGCAGCTTGGTTGCAGGGGGCATAGAGACCCAGTACTTC. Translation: CASSLVAGGIETQYF.

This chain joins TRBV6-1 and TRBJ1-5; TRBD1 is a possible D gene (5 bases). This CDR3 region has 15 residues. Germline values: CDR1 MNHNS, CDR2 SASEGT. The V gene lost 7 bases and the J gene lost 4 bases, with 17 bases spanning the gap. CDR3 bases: TGTGCCAGCAATCGGGGCAGGGAGAGGAATCAGCCCCAGCATTTT. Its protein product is CASNRGRERNQPQHF.

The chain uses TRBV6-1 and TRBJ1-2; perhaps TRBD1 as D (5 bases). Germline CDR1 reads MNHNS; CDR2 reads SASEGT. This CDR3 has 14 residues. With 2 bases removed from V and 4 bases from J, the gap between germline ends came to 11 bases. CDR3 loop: CASSEQGGVYGYTF. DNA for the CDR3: TGTGCCAGCAGTGAACAGGGTGGGGTCTATGGCTACACCTTC.

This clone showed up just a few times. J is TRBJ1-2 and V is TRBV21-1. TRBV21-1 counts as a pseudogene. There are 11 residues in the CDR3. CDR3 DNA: TGTGCCAGCAGCAACGTCGTAAGGTACACCTTC. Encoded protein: CASSNVVRYTF.

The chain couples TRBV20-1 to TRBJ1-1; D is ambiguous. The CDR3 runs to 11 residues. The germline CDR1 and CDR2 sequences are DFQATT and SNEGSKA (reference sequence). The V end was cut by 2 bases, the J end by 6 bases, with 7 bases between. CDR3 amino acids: CSARLLAEAFF. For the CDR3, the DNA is TGCAGTGCTAGACTACTCGCTGAAGCTTTCTTT.

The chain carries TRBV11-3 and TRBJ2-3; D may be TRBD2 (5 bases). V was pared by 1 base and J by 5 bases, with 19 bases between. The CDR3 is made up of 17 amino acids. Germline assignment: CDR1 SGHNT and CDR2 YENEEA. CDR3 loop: CASSLARSSGGVDTQYF. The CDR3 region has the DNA TGTGCCAGCAGCTTAGCCCGTTCCAGCGGCGGTGTAGATACGCAGTATTTT.

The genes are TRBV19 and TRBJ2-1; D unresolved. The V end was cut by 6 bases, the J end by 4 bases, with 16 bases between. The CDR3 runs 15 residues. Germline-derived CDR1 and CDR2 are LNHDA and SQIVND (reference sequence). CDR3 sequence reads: CASSISSGPYNEQFF. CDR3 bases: TGTGCCAGTAGCATCTCGTCAGGCCCGTACAATGAGCAGTTCTTC.

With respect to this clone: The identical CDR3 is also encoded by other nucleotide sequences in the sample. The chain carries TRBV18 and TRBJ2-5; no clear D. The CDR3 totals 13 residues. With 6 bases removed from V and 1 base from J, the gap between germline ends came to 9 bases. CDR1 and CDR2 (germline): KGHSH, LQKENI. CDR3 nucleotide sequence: TGTGCCAGCTCGCCGGGCCTCCAAGAGACCCAGTACTTC. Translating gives CASSPGLQETQYF.

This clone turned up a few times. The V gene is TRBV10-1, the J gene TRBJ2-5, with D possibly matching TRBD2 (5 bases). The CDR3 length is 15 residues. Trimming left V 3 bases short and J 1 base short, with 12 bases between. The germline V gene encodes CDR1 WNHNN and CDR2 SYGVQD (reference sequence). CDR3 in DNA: TGCGCCAGCAGTGAAAATGACGGACTCCAAGAGACCCAGTACTTC. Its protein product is CASSENDGLQETQYF.

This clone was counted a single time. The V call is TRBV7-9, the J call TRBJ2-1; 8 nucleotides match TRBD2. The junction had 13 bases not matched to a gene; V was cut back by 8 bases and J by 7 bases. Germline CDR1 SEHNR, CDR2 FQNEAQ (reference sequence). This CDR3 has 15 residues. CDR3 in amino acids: CASQTPGGPRNEQFF. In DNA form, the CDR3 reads TGTGCCAGCCAAACTCCGGGAGGGCCTAGGAATGAGCAGTTCTTC.

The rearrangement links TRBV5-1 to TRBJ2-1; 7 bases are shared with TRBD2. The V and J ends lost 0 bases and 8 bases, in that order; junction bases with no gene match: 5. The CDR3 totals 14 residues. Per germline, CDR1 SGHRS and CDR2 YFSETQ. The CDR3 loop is CASSLGLAWDEQFF. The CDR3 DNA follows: TGCGCCAGCAGCTTGGGACTAGCTTGGGATGAGCAGTTCTTC.

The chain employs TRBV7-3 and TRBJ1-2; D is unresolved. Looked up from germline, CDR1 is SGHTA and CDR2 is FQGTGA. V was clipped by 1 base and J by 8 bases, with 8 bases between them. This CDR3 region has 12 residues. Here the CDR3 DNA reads TGTGCCAGCAGCTTAAGTGGATCCGGCTACACCTTC. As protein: CASSLSGSGYTF.

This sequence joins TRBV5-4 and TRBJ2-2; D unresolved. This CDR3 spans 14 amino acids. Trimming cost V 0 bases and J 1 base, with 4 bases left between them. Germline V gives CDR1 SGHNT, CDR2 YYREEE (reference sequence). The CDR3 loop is CASSLALNTGELFF. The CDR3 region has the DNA TGTGCCAGCAGCTTGGCGCTGAACACCGGGGAGCTGTTTTTT.

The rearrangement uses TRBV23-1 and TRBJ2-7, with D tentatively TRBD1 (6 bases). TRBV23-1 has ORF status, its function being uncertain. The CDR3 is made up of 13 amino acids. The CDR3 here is CAKQGLQRYEQYF. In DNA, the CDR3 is TGCGCTAAACAGGGCCTACAACGCTACGAGCAGTACTTC.

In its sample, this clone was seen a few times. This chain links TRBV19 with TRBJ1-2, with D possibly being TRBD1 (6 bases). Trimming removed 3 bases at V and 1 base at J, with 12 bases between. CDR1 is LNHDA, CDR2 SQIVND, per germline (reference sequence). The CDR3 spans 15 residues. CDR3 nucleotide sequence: TGTGCCAGTAGTATCCCGGGACACCATAACTATGGCTACACCTTC. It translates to CASSIPGHHNYGYTF.

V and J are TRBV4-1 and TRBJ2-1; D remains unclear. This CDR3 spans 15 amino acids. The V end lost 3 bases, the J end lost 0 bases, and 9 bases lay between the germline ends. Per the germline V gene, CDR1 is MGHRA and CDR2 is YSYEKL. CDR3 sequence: CASSQMQSSYNEQFF. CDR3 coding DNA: TGCGCCAGCAGCCAGATGCAGAGCTCCTACAATGAGCAGTTCTTC.

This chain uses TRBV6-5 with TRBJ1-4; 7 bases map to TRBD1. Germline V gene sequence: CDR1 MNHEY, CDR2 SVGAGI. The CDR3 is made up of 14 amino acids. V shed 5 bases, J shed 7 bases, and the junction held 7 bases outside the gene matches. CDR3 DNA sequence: TGTGCCAGCAGTCCTGGACAGGTCTCTGAAAAACTGTTTTTT. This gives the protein CASSPGQVSEKLFF.

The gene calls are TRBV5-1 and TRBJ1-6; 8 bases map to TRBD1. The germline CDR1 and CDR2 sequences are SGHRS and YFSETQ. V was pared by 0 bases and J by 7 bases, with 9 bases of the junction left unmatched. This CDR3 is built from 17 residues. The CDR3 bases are TGCGCCAGCAGCTTGGCACCACAGGGGGTCGTAAATTCACCCCTCCACTTT. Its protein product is CASSLAPQGVVNSPLHF.

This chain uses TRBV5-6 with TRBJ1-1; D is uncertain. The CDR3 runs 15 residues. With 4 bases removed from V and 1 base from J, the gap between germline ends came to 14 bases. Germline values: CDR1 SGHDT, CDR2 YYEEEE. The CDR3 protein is CASSPAFSENTEAFF. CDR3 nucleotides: TGTGCCAGCAGCCCCGCGTTCTCAGAGAACACTGAAGCTTTCTTT.

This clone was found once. CDR3 DNA: TGTGCCAGCAGGCCTCGGGCGGGGGGAGATTGGGAGCAGTACTTC. It encodes CASRPRAGGDWEQYF. The V and J genes are TRBV7-2 and TRBJ2-7; TRBD2 matches at 8 bases. This CDR3 region has 15 residues. V lost 6 bases to trimming and J lost 7 bases; unmatched junction nucleotides: 14. Germline-derived CDR1 and CDR2 are SGHTA and FQGNSA.

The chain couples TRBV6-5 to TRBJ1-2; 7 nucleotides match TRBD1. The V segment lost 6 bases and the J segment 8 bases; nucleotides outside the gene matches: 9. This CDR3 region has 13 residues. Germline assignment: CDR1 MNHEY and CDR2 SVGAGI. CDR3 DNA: TGTGCCAGCAGGACAGGGACGCACAGCGGCTACACCTTC. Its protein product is CASRTGTHSGYTF.

CDR3 sequence: CASSQGTPYSNQPQHF. As DNA, the CDR3 is TGCGCCAGCAGCCAAGGGACACCGTATAGCAATCAGCCCCAGCATTTT. This chain uses TRBV4-1 with TRBJ1-5, with D possibly matching TRBD1 (5 bases). The V end lost 1 base, the J end lost 0 bases, and 10 bases lay between the germline ends. CDR3 length: 16 amino acids. Germline V gene lookup returns CDR1 MGHRA and CDR2 YSYEKL.

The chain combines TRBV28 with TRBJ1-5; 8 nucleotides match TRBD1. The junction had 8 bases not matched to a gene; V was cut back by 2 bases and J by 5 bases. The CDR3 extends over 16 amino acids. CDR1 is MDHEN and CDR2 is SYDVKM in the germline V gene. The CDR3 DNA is TGTGCCAGCAGTTTAATCGGACGGACAGGGCATCAGCCCCAGCATTTT. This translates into CASSLIGRTGHQPQHF.

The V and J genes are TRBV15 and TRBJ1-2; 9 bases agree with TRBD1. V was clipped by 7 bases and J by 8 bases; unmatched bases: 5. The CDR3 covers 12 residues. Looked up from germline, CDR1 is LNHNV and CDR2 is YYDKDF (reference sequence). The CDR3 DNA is TGTGCCACCACCCCAGGACAGGGGGGCTACACCTTC. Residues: CATTPGQGGYTF.